These T cell receptor beta chains were read from a single sample in a study of blood T cell repertoires in COVID-19. Sequencing used immunoSEQ multiplex PCR; TCRdb keeps in-frame clones, though not all of them. The sample includes some 200,000 clones, about 86% of them seen just once. The sample comprised peripheral blood. Every receptor here comes from a man under 40 with active or convalescent COVID-19. The CDR3 runs from the conserved cysteine through the conserved F or W. The D gene is left open where the match is weak. Size is stated for part of the rows, as once, few or many counts, or as a class when the clone is expanded.

J: TRBJ2-7
size: .
V: TRBV2
D: .
DNA: TGTGCCAGCAGTGAAGTCGCCAGGGAACGGGACGAGCAGTACTTC
CDR3: CASSEVARERDEQYF

J: TRBJ1-5
size: .
V: TRBV14
D: TRBD1
DNA: TGTGCCAGCAGCCCCGCAGGGGGCGGCAATCAGCCCCAGCATTTT
CDR3: CASSPAGGGNQPQHF

J: TRBJ2-1
size: .
V: TRBV4-1
D: TRBD1
DNA: TGCGCCAGCAGCCTGTCGGACAGGATCGATGAGCAGTTCTTC
CDR3: CASSLSDRIDEQFF

J: TRBJ2-3
size: .
V: TRBV13
D: .
DNA: TGTGCCAGCAGCTTAATGATCGGAGATACGCAGTATTTT
CDR3: CASSLMIGDTQYF

J: TRBJ1-4
size: .
V: TRBV19
D: TRBD1
DNA: TGTGCCAGTAGTATAGCCGTGGACAGGAATGAAAAACTGTTTTTT
CDR3: CASSIAVDRNEKLFF

J: TRBJ1-4
size: .
V: TRBV7-8
D: .
DNA: TGTGCCAGCAGCCACCGCAATCAGGGGCTTAATGAAAAACTGTTTTTT
CDR3: CASSHRNQGLNEKLFF

J: TRBJ2-2
size: .
V: TRBV5-5
D: .
DNA: TGTGCCAGCAGTAGTTACACCGGGGAGCTGTTTTTT
CDR3: CASSSYTGELFF

J: TRBJ2-5
size: .
V: TRBV27
D: .
DNA: TGTGCCAGCAGCCCGCGACAGTACAAGGAGACCCAGTACTTC
CDR3: CASSPRQYKETQYF

J: TRBJ2-5
size: .
V: TRBV29-1
D: TRBD1
DNA: TGCAGCGTCCCGAGCCCGGACAGGGGACGGGGGACCCAGTACTTC
CDR3: CSVPSPDRGRGTQYF

J: TRBJ1-2
size: .
V: TRBV30
D: .
DNA: TGTGCCTGGACGTGGACGGCCAGGGATGGCTACACCTTC
CDR3: CAWTWTARDGYTF

J: TRBJ2-2
size: .
V: TRBV5-1
D: TRBD1
DNA: TGCGCCAGCAGCTTGGAGGACAGGGCCGGGGAGCTGTTTTTT
CDR3: CASSLEDRAGELFF

J: TRBJ2-1
size: .
V: TRBV2
D: TRBD2
DNA: TGTGCCAGCAGTGACCCGGCGGGAGTAGAAGATGAGCAGTTCTTC
CDR3: CASSDPAGVEDEQFF

J: TRBJ1-1
size: .
V: TRBV9
D: TRBD1
DNA: TGTGCCAGCACTCGGGGACAGAGAGTTTTGAACACTGAAGCTTTCTTT
CDR3: CASTRGQRVLNTEAFF

J: TRBJ2-7
size: once
V: TRBV9
D: TRBD1
DNA: TGTGCCAGCAGCGAGACAGGGGACGAGCAGTACTTC
CDR3: CASSETGDEQYF

J: TRBJ2-1
size: .
V: TRBV3-1/TRBV3-2
D: .
DNA: TGTGCCAGCAGCCGCCCGAGCGGAGGGTACAATGAGCAGTTCTTC
CDR3: CASSRPSGGYNEQFF

J: TRBJ1-5
size: .
V: TRBV5-6
D: TRBD1
DNA: TGTGCCAGCAGCTTGGCGGGGGGGACAGGGCAGCCCCAGCATTTT
CDR3: CASSLAGGTGQPQHF

J: TRBJ2-1
size: .
V: TRBV6-5
D: .
DNA: TGTGCCAGCAGACCCAGACTAACAGGGTACAATGAGCAGTTCTTC
CDR3: CASRPRLTGYNEQFF

J: TRBJ1-1
size: .
V: TRBV18
D: .
DNA: TGTGCCAGCTCACCAGGCAACGTACAGGTGCCGAACACTGAAGCTTTCTTT
CDR3: CASSPGNVQVPNTEAFF